Presented here are 21 T cell receptor beta chains from one specimen sequenced in a study of blood T cell repertoires in COVID-19. Libraries were prepared by immunoSEQ multiplex PCR; TCRdb keeps only in-frame clonotypes and omits some of them. The sample includes about 150,000 clones, around 91% of them seen just once. Material for sequencing was peripheral blood. Every receptor here comes from a woman aged 40-49 years with acute or convalescent COVID-19.

The gene calls are TRBV7-6 and TRBJ2-6; D possibly corresponds to TRBD2 (6 bases). There are 18 residues in the CDR3. The V end was cut by 3 bases, the J end by 0 bases, with 15 bases between. Per germline, CDR1 SGHVS and CDR2 FNYEAQ. DNA of the CDR3: TGTGCCAGCAGCTTTACGGAGGGGACCCGCTCTGGGGCCAACGTCCTGACTTTC. It is translated as CASSFTEGTRSGANVLTF.

The chain has TRBV5-6 and TRBJ1-2, with D uncertain. Deletions cut 3 bases from V and 11 bases from J, with 11 bases between. The CDR3 runs 11 residues. The germline V gene encodes CDR1 SGHDT and CDR2 YYEEEE. The CDR3 reads CASSSPAEYTF. The CDR3 DNA is TGTGCCAGCAGCTCCCCTGCGGAGTACACCTTC.

In its sample, this clone was seen a few times. The genes are TRBV7-9 and TRBJ1-1; 8 bases map to TRBD1. With V trimmed by 5 bases and J by 1 base, 12 bases remained unmatched. The CDR3 has 17 residues. Germline lookup yields CDR1 SEHNR and CDR2 FQNEAQ (reference sequence). This CDR3 reads CASSLGQGEEGNTEAFF. CDR3 nucleotides: TGTGCCAGCAGCCTCGGACAGGGAGAAGAGGGGAACACTGAAGCTTTCTTT. The whole variable domain, filled in from reference TRBV7-9 and TRBJ1-1, reads DTGVSQNPRHKITKRGQNVTFRCDPISEHNRLYWYRQTLGQGPEFLTYFQNEAQLEKSRLLSDRFSAERPKGSFSTLEIQRTEQGDSAMYLCASSLGQGEEGNTEAFFGQGTRLTVV.

This rearrangement joins TRBV5-1 to TRBJ1-6; D is ambiguous. CDR1 is SGHRS, CDR2 YFSETQ, per germline. V lost 4 bases and J lost 0, with 11 bases in between. The CDR3 is 16 residues long. The DNA for the CDR3 is TGCGCCAGCAGCCCGGACGGGAGCTCCTATAATTCACCCCTCCACTTT. This sequence encodes CASSPDGSSYNSPLHF.

The V call is TRBV18, the J call TRBJ2-2, with D tentatively TRBD2 (5 bases). V was cut by 2 bases and J by 1 base, with 11 bases left in between. There are 16 residues in the CDR3. The germline V gene encodes CDR1 KGHSH and CDR2 LQKENI. The CDR3 region is CASSPVEGRNTGELFF. DNA of the CDR3: TGTGCCAGCTCACCAGTAGAGGGAAGGAACACCGGGGAGCTGTTTTTT.

The chain has TRBV28 and TRBJ1-4, with 10 positions matching TRBD1. The J segment lost 8 bases and the V segment lost 7 bases, leaving 13 bases of the junction unmatched. Germline V gives CDR1 MDHEN, CDR2 SYDVKM. The CDR3 sequence is 16 residues long. The CDR3 bases are TGTGCCAGCACCCTTCGGGGAGGGACAGGGGAAGAAAAACTGTTTTTT. This codes for CASTLRGGTGEEKLFF.

The CDR3 sequence: CASSRPGQKNTGELFF. The CDR3 region has the DNA TGCGCCAGCAGCCGACCGGGACAGAAGAACACCGGGGAGCTGTTTTTT. The V gene is TRBV4-1, the J gene TRBJ2-2, with 7 bases lining up with TRBD1. CDR1 is MGHRA, CDR2 YSYEKL, per germline. V gave up 4 bases and J gave up 1 base; unmatched junction bases: 6. The CDR3 is 16 residues long.

This sequence joins TRBV24-1 and TRBJ2-1; 10 bases are a match to TRBD2. This CDR3 comprises 14 residues. The ends lost 5 bases at V and 6 bases at J; junction bases unmatched: 3. Looked up from germline, CDR1 is KGHDR and CDR2 is SFDVKD. The CDR3 region is CATSGKREGNEQFF. The CDR3 nucleotides are TGTGCCACCAGTGGGAAGCGGGAGGGCAATGAGCAGTTCTTC.

V is TRBV5-1 and J is TRBJ2-5; D call uncertain. V lost 2 bases to trimming and J lost 5 bases, with 4 bases between them. Germline loops: CDR1 SGHRS, CDR2 YFSETQ. The CDR3 runs 11 residues. The CDR3 DNA is TGCGCCAGCAGCTTAGAGGAGACCCAGTACTTC. Translation: CASSLEETQYF.

The chain links TRBV5-6 to TRBJ2-1, with D perhaps matching TRBD2 (6 bases). V was pared by 1 base and J by 10 bases, with 12 bases between. The CDR3 has 13 amino acids. Germline V CDR1 and CDR2: SGHDT, YYEEEE. CDR3 sequence: CASSLFAGKEQFF. The CDR3, as DNA: TGTGCCAGCAGCTTGTTCGCGGGGAAAGAGCAGTTCTTC. Variable domain in full (rest from reference TRBV5-6 and TRBJ2-1): DAGVTQSPTHLIKTRGQQVTLRCSPKSGHDTVSWYQQALGQGPQFIFQYYEEEERQRGNFPDRFSGHQFPNYSSELNVNALLLGDSALYLCASSLFAGKEQFFGPGTRLTVL.

The rearrangement joins TRBV6-5 to TRBJ2-1; D call uncertain. Looked up from germline, CDR1 is MNHEY and CDR2 is SVGAGI. This CDR3 contains 12 residues. Trimming removed 5 bases at V and 5 bases at J, with 7 bases between. DNA for the CDR3: TGTGCCAGCAGTAAACTAAACAATGAGCAGTTCTTC. Protein sequence: CASSKLNNEQFF.

This chain joins TRBV29-1 and TRBJ1-6; 10 positions match TRBD1. CDR3 length: 14 amino acids. Germline V CDR1 and CDR2: SQVTM, ANQGSEA. V lost 6 bases to trimming and J lost 7 bases; unmatched junction nucleotides: 6. The CDR3 region is CSVGGQGLNSPLHF. The CDR3 DNA is TGCAGCGTGGGGGGACAGGGGCTAAATTCACCCCTCCACTTT.

CDR3 sequence (DNA): TGTGCCACCAGCCCAGAGCGGCAGAACTATGGCTACACCTTC. The encoded protein is CATSPERQNYGYTF. The chain combines TRBV15 with TRBJ1-2; no definite D call. The V end was cut by 5 bases, the J end by 2 bases, with 12 bases between. CDR1 is LNHNV and CDR2 is YYDKDF in the germline V gene (reference sequence). The CDR3 contains 14 residues.

The gene calls are TRBV5-1 and TRBJ2-2; D is ambiguous. The CDR3 covers 12 residues. From germline, CDR1 is SGHRS and CDR2 YFSETQ. The V gene lost 4 bases and the J gene lost 3 bases, with 4 bases spanning the gap. The chain's CDR3 is CASSPDTGELFF. The CDR3, as DNA: TGCGCCAGCAGCCCAGACACCGGGGAGCTGTTTTTT.

V gene TRBV5-1 combines with J gene TRBJ1-1; 7 bases match TRBD1. Germline trimming cut 5 bases from V and 4 bases from J; bases unmatched to any gene: 11. This CDR3 has 15 residues. The germline CDR1 and CDR2 sequences are SGHRS and YFSETQ. CDR3 nucleotide sequence: TGCGCCAGCAGTTCTACAGGGGCAGGGGGCACTGAAGCTTTCTTT. Its protein product is CASSSTGAGGTEAFF.

This clone appeared a single time. The V call is TRBV2, the J call TRBJ1-2; D is undetermined. The CDR3 totals 14 residues. Trimming removed 4 bases from V and 8 bases from J, with 17 bases in between. Germline CDR1 is SNHLY and CDR2 is FYNNEI. CDR3 in amino acids: CASSGNSGLNGYTF. CDR3 coding DNA: TGTGCCAGCAGTGGGAACAGCGGGCTTAACGGCTACACCTTC.

V is TRBV4-1 and J is TRBJ1-5; D is uncertain. Trimming stripped 1 base from V and 2 bases from J, with 9 bases between. This CDR3 is built from 15 residues. Per the germline V gene, CDR1 is MGHRA and CDR2 is YSYEKL. CDR3 DNA sequence: TGCGCCAGCAGCCAAGGAGCAGCGGGCAATCAGCCCCAGCATTTT. Its translation is CASSQGAAGNQPQHF.

This sequence joins TRBV5-5 and TRBJ2-5; the D is unclear. Germline V gene sequence: CDR1 SGHKS, CDR2 YYEKEE (reference sequence). The CDR3 loop spans 14 amino acids. Trimming removed 0 bases from V and 1 base from J, with 7 bases in between. Here the CDR3 DNA reads TGTGCCAGCAGCTTGGCCGTGAGCCAAGAGACCCAGTACTTC. It translates to CASSLAVSQETQYF.

This chain connects TRBV25-1 to TRBJ2-2; 7 bases fit TRBD2. CDR3 length: 16 residues. Germline lookup yields CDR1 MGHDK and CDR2 SYGVNS. The junction had 10 bases not matched to a gene; V was cut back by 5 bases and J by 4 bases. CDR3 coding DNA: TGTGCCAGCAGTCTCCTGGCGGGGGACCTCACCGGGGAGCTGTTTTTT. Protein product: CASSLLAGDLTGELFF.

The J gene is TRBJ2-1, the V gene TRBV20-1; TRBD2 agrees at 9 bases. This CDR3 is 17 amino acids long. Germline trimming cut 3 bases from V and 12 bases from J; bases unmatched to any gene: 21. Germline-derived CDR1 and CDR2 are DFQATT and SNEGSKA (reference sequence). CDR3 in DNA: TGCAGTGCTAGTATTAACCTAGCGGGGTGGGTCTGGATTGGGCAGTTCTTC. Amino acids: CSASINLAGWVWIGQFF.

This clone was recorded once. The chain couples TRBV6-5 to TRBJ2-3, with 9 positions matching TRBD1. Germline CDR1 is MNHEY and CDR2 is SVGAGI. V shed 9 bases and J 6 bases; nucleotides not matched to a gene: 13. This CDR3 contains 15 residues. The CDR3 loop is CASGNEQGARDTQYF. CDR3 sequence (DNA): TGTGCCAGTGGAAATGAACAGGGGGCGCGGGATACGCAGTATTTT.